Following are 30 T cell receptor beta chains from one sample sequenced in a study of metastatic and nonmetastatic thyroid tumors. TCRdb reprocessed the PCR reads via MiXCR. The table has 65,000 to 70,000 clones, 14% seen once. Patients were all untreated before their thyroid surgery. Input material: blood. Source of these receptors: a male donor with papillary thyroid cancer or a benign thyroid nodule (not recorded which). Some clones in this sample may be carry-over from other donors' samples.

This clone showed up many times. The J gene is TRBJ2-5, the V gene TRBV2; 8 nucleotides match TRBD1. From germline, CDR1 is SNHLY and CDR2 FYNNEI. This CDR3 contains 14 residues. Unmatched junction bases numbered 3, after V lost 4 bases and J lost 2 bases. Here the CDR3 reads CASSAQGVQETQYF. In DNA, the CDR3 is TGTGCCAGCAGTGCACAGGGGGTACAAGAGACCCAGTACTTC.

Many counts were recorded for this clone. The V gene is TRBV20-1, the J gene TRBJ2-1, with TRBD2 identical over 13 bases. CDR1 DFQATT and CDR2 SNEGSKA come from the germline V gene (reference sequence). The CDR3 extends over 15 amino acids. V lost 3 bases to trimming and J lost 7 bases; unmatched junction nucleotides: 6. The CDR3 sequence is CSASGTSGIGNEQFF. The CDR3 DNA follows: TGCAGTGCTAGCGGGACTAGCGGGATTGGGAATGAGCAGTTCTTC.

This clone was counted many times. The chain combines TRBV7-2 with TRBJ1-6; no firm D call. V dropped 5 bases and J dropped 8 bases, with 7 bases sitting between them. Germline CDR1 SGHTA, CDR2 FQGNSA. The CDR3 covers 12 residues. The CDR3 spells CASSPLDSPLHF. CDR3 sequence (DNA): TGTGCCAGCAGCCCGCTTGATTCACCCCTCCACTTT.

This clone was found many times. The chain joins TRBV6-4 to TRBJ2-1, with D perhaps TRBD2 (7 bases). Germline V lookup: CDR1 MRHNA, CDR2 SNTAGT. The CDR3 has 14 amino acids. V lost 4 bases and J lost 7, with 14 bases in between. This chain's CDR3 is CASSGGGGANEQFF. The CDR3 DNA is TGTGCCAGCAGTGGGGGTGGGGGGGCGAATGAGCAGTTCTTC.

Worth noting for this clone: A junction boundary mismatches the germline segment, possibly from a read error. The rearrangement links TRBV5-5 to TRBJ2-3, with TRBD2 matching over 7 bases. Germline values: CDR1 SGHKS, CDR2 YYEKEE (reference sequence). This CDR3 contains 15 residues. This CDR3 reads CASGSGLVVTDTQYF. The DNA of the CDR3 is TGTGCCAGCGGCTCTGGACTAGTAGTCACAGATACTCAGTATTTT.

Many counts were recorded for this clone. CDR3 sequence: CASSYAAGVYGYTF. The DNA for the CDR3 is TGTGCCAGCAGTTACGCGGCGGGCGTCTATGGCTACACCTTC. V is TRBV28 and J is TRBJ1-2; D is ambiguous. V was clipped by 4 bases and J by 4 bases, with 13 bases between them. CDR1 and CDR2 (germline): MDHEN, SYDVKM. The CDR3 has 14 amino acids.

This clone was counted ten times or more. The chain recombines TRBV4-2 with TRBJ2-1; 8 positions match TRBD1. Germline V gene lookup returns CDR1 LGHNA and CDR2 YNFKEQ. V trimming: 4 bases; J trimming: 3 bases; junction bases outside the gene matches: 5. The CDR3 sequence is 15 residues long. Here the CDR3 DNA reads TGTGCCAGCAGCCGGCAGGGGGCAAGCTACAATGAGCAGTTCTTC. It is translated as CASSRQGASYNEQFF.

Regarding this clone: Given a much more abundant clone one base away, this may be a read error. The same CDR3 also results from other DNA sequences found in this sample. The V call is TRBV4-1, the J call TRBJ2-2; D is possibly TRBD2 (6 bases). CDR3 length: 16 amino acids. Germline V gene lookup returns CDR1 MGHRA and CDR2 YSYEKL. The CDR3 loop is CASSQARLVTTGELFF. CDR3 coding DNA: TGCGCCAGTAGCCAAGCCAGACTAGTGACCACCGGGGAGCTGTTTTTT.

This clone was seen at least ten times. In the same sample, other DNA sequences code for this CDR3. V usage is TRBV7-9 and J usage is TRBJ2-1; 14 nucleotides agree with TRBD2. The V gene end was trimmed by 3 bases and the J gene end by 12 bases; junction bases not matched to a gene: 4. Germline CDR1 reads SEHNR; CDR2 reads FQNEAQ (reference sequence). The CDR3 sequence is 14 residues long. The chain's CDR3 is CASSLGLAGVGQFF. The CDR3 coding sequence is TGTGCCAGCAGCTTGGGACTAGCGGGAGTGGGGCAGTTCTTC. Together with reference TRBV7-9 and TRBJ2-1, the CDR3 gives the full variable domain: DTGVSQNPRHKITKRGQNVTFRCDPISEHNRLYWYRQTLGQGPEFLTYFQNEAQLEKSRLLSDRFSAERPKGSFSTLEIQRTEQGDSAMYLCASSLGLAGVGQFFGPGTRLTVL.

At least ten counts were recorded for this clone. The V gene is TRBV24-1, the J gene TRBJ2-1, with 8 nucleotides matching TRBD1. Trimming cost V 1 base and J 6 bases; bases outside gene matches: 7. The CDR3 covers 16 residues. CDR1 KGHDR and CDR2 SFDVKD come from the germline V gene. CDR3 sequence reads: CATSDLRTGGSNEQFF. The DNA of the CDR3 is TGTGCCACCAGTGATTTACGCACAGGGGGATCCAATGAGCAGTTCTTC.

This clone was picked up many times. This may arise from a read error, as a much more abundant clone is one base away. This CDR3 reads CASSRPRTGGAYGQYV. The CDR3 region has the DNA TGTGCCAGCAGTCGTCCCAGGACAGGGGGGGCCTACGGGCAGTACGTC. The rearrangement uses TRBV2 and TRBJ2-7; 10 positions match TRBD1. The germline V gene encodes CDR1 SNHLY and CDR2 FYNNEI. The CDR3 contains 16 residues.

The rearrangement uses TRBV30 and TRBJ2-7, with unresolved D. The CDR3 spans 14 residues. Germline V CDR1 and CDR2: GTSNPN, SVGIG (reference sequence). V was pared by 2 bases and J by 0 bases, with 11 bases between. Here the CDR3 reads CAWSYQTFSYEQYF. CDR3 nucleotides: TGTGCCTGGAGTTATCAGACATTCTCCTACGAGCAGTACTTC.

This clone appeared many times. The genes are TRBV25-1 and TRBJ2-2, with TRBD2 matching over 7 bases. CDR1 MGHDK and CDR2 SYGVNS come from the germline V gene. With V trimmed by 1 base and J by 3 bases, 2 bases remained unmatched. CDR3 length: 15 amino acids. The CDR3 DNA is TGTGCCAGCAGTGAATGGGGGAGGGACACCGGGGAGCTGTTTTTT. Protein product: CASSEWGRDTGELFF.

This clone was seen at least ten times. This chain connects TRBV27 to TRBJ1-1; the match to TRBD1 covers 7 bases. The CDR3 is made up of 15 amino acids. J lost 4 bases, V lost 3 bases, and 8 bases had no gene match. From germline, CDR1 is MNHEY and CDR2 SMNVEV (reference sequence). In DNA, the CDR3 is TGTGCCAGCAGTTTCGACAGGGTGGTCGGCACTGAAGCTTTCTTT. This codes for CASSFDRVVGTEAFF.

This clone was observed many times. This chain uses TRBV5-1 with TRBJ2-1; TRBD2 agrees at 10 bases. Germline assignment: CDR1 SGHRS and CDR2 YFSETQ. Losses at the gene ends were 3 bases for V and 5 bases for J; bases not matched to a gene: 14. The CDR3 loop spans 18 amino acids. In DNA, the CDR3 is TGCGCCAGCAGCTCCCTCCCTTCTAGCGGGAGAGGGGACAATGAGCAGTTCTTC. Protein sequence: CASSSLPSSGRGDNEQFF.

This clone was seen ten or more times. The chain is built from TRBV4-3 and TRBJ2-5; TRBD1 is a possible D gene (5 bases). This CDR3 contains 13 residues. Per the germline V gene, CDR1 is LGHNA and CDR2 is YSLEER. V was trimmed by 2 bases and J by 5 bases, leaving 9 bases between them. The CDR3 DNA sequence: TGCGCCAGCAGCCAATCCAGGGTCGAGACCCAGTACTTC. Amino acid sequence: CASSQSRVETQYF.

A note on this clone: A read error may explain this, as a much larger clone is one base away. The V and J genes are TRBV9 and TRBJ2-2; TRBD2 matches 7 bases. The CDR3 sequence is 16 residues long. From germline, CDR1 is SGDLS and CDR2 YYNGEE. Here the CDR3 reads CASSPRGSGTTGELVF. Written as DNA, the CDR3 is TGTGCCAGCAGCCCGCGGGGCAGCGGGACCACCGGGGAGCTGGTTTTT. The full variable domain, its missing parts supplied by reference TRBV9 and TRBJ2-2, is DSGVTQTPKHLITATGQRVTLRCSPRSGDLSVYWYQQSLDQGLQFLIQYYNGEERAKGNILERFSAQQFPDLHSELNLSSLELGDSALYFCASSPRGSGTTGELVFGEGSRLTVL.

Notes on this clone: A much more abundant neighbour one base away suggests this may be a read error. V usage is TRBV29-1 and J usage is TRBJ2-1; 9 bases map to TRBD1. Germline V lookup: CDR1 SQVTM, CDR2 ANQGSEA. CDR3 length: 12 residues. Trimming took 5 bases from V and 7 from J; bases not matched to a gene: 3. CDR3 sequence reads: CSVTGGLNEQFF. The CDR3 DNA reads as TGCAGCGTTACAGGGGGCCTAAATGAGCAGTTCTTC.

At least ten counts were recorded for this clone. The V gene is TRBV28, the J gene TRBJ2-3; 10 bases agree with TRBD1. There are 15 residues in the CDR3. V shed 4 bases and J 3 bases; nucleotides not matched to a gene: 4. The germline V gene encodes CDR1 MDHEN and CDR2 SYDVKM. Here the CDR3 reads CASSSPGQGTDTQYF. For the CDR3, the DNA is TGTGCCAGCAGTTCCCCGGGACAGGGGACAGATACGCAGTATTTT. Full variable domain (outside the CDR3, taken from reference TRBV28 and TRBJ2-3): DVKVTQSSRYLVKRTGEKVFLECVQDMDHENMFWYRQDPGLGLRLIYFSYDVKMKEKGDIPEGYSVSREKKERFSLILESASTNQTSMYLCASSSPGQGTDTQYFGPGTRLTVL.

This clone was seen a few times. The chain uses TRBV20-1 and TRBJ2-7; the D gene is possibly TRBD2 (5 bases). Germline V gives CDR1 DFQATT, CDR2 SNEGSKA (reference sequence). V was pared by 5 bases and J by 3 bases, with 23 bases between. This CDR3 has 16 amino acids. The DNA for the CDR3 is TGCAGTGCTCGCTCTAGAGGGAGCCTGGGGAACTACGAGCAGTACTTC. Translation gives CSARSRGSLGNYEQYF.

This clone was picked up many times. The genes are TRBV5-1 and TRBJ2-7, with D hard to call. The CDR3 covers 14 residues. V gave up 1 base and J gave up 4 bases, with 12 bases separating them. Germline V gene sequence: CDR1 SGHRS, CDR2 YFSETQ. In DNA, the CDR3 is TGCGCCAGCAGCTTGAAAGGCCAGGAGTACGAGCAGTACTTC. It codes for CASSLKGQEYEQYF.

V is TRBV12-3 or TRBV12-4 and J is TRBJ1-2; D gene uncertain. The CDR3 covers 12 residues. V dropped 5 bases and J dropped 7 bases, with 11 bases sitting between them. DNA of the CDR3: TGTGCCAGCAGTCCCGGATCGGGTGGCTACACCTTC. Translating gives CASSPGSGGYTF.

This clone has only a few counts. The gene calls are TRBV12-3 or TRBV12-4 and TRBJ2-7; D is possibly TRBD2 (6 bases). This CDR3 contains 13 residues. The CDR3 is CAISPGLASEQYV. The CDR3 DNA follows: TGTGCCATCAGTCCGGGACTGGCCTCCGAGCAGTACGTC.

This clone appeared many times. V usage is TRBV20-1 and J usage is TRBJ1-5; TRBD1 aligns across 8 bases. Germline CDR1 and CDR2: DFQATT and SNEGSKA (reference sequence). The CDR3 has 16 amino acids. The V gene end was trimmed by 7 bases and the J gene end by 0 bases; junction bases not matched to a gene: 11. CDR3 loop: CSGITRGRGSNQPQHF. Here the CDR3 DNA reads TGCAGTGGGATTACCAGGGGGCGAGGTAGCAATCAGCCCCAGCATTTT.

Only a few counts were recorded for this clone. CDR3 nucleotides: TGTGCCAGCAGCACCAGACTAGCGGACACAGATACGCAGTATTTT. Its translation is CASSTRLADTDTQYF. The rearrangement links TRBV11-2 to TRBJ2-3, with TRBD2 matching 9 bases. After removal of 5 bases from V and 2 bases from J, the junction contained 5 bases not matched to a gene. The germline gives CDR1 SGHAT, CDR2 FQNNGV. CDR3 size: 15 residues. The whole variable domain, filled in from reference TRBV11-2 and TRBJ2-3, reads EAGVAQSPRYKIIEKRQSVAFWCNPISGHATLYWYQQILGQGPKLLIQFQNNGVVDDSQLPKDRFSAERLKGVDSTLKIQPAKLEDSAVYLCASSTRLADTDTQYFGPGTRLTVL.

This clone was observed at least ten times. The chain recombines TRBV19 with TRBJ1-4, with no clear D. The CDR3 sequence is 14 residues long. Germline V gene sequence: CDR1 LNHDA, CDR2 SQIVND (reference sequence). V lost 3 bases and J 8 bases, leaving 13 bases between the germline ends. The CDR3: CASSIWVFEEKLFF. Here the CDR3 DNA reads TGTGCCAGTAGTATTTGGGTTTTTGAAGAAAAACTGTTTTTT.

The gene calls are TRBV6-1 and TRBJ1-2; TRBD1 aligns across 7 bases. From germline, CDR1 is MNHNS and CDR2 SASEGT. This CDR3 has 11 residues. CDR3 DNA: TGTCCCATCGGGACAGCCTATGGCTACACCTTC. Protein sequence: CPIGTAYGYTF.

This clone was recorded a few times. Here the CDR3 omits its conserved ending phenylalanine or tryptophan, so a read error is the likely source. It is unclear where the CDR3 begins or ends on the DNA, so no DNA is shown, and the CDR3 is as TCRdb lists it. The J gene is TRBJ2-5, the V gene TRBV10-1; the listed D gene, TRBD1, was not tested against the DNA. The CDR3 has 13 residues if both end residues are counted. Germline loops: CDR1 WNHNN, CDR2 SYGVQD (reference sequence). Here the CDR3 reads CASSSNRGETQCS.

This clone has a handful of counts. This clone may be a read error of a much larger clone one base away. This rearrangement joins TRBV7-3 to TRBJ1-4; D not certain. Germline assignment: CDR1 SGHTA and CDR2 FQGTGA. This CDR3 region has 16 residues. Trimming cost V 3 bases and J 5 bases, with 16 bases left between them. The CDR3, as DNA: TGTGCCAGCAGCTTCTTGGACCATCTACGAAATGAAAAACTGTTTTTT. This codes for CASSFLDHLRNEKLFF.

V gene TRBV30 combines with J gene TRBJ1-5, with D possibly matching TRBD1 (6 bases). V lost 3 bases, J lost 6 bases, and 21 bases lay in between. Germline loops: CDR1 GTSNPN, CDR2 SVGIG (reference sequence). The CDR3 is 16 amino acids. The CDR3 loop reads CAWSHPGQGFGQPQHF. In DNA, the CDR3 is TGTGCCTGGAGCCACCCGGGTCAGGGGTTCGGTCAGCCCCAGCATTTT.